This entry features one TCR beta chain sequence. The data stem from a study of blood T cell repertoires in COVID-19. As for the study in general: Some COVID-19 samples were acute and others convalescent; all came from the United States, Italy and Spain. The analysed material was cDNA or gDNA that came from T cells, B-cell-depleted T cells, or PBMCs.

With V trimmed by 6 bases and J by 1 base, 4 bases remained unmatched. Germline V CDR1 and CDR2: SGHRS, YFSETQ. The CDR3 runs to 15 residues. Per the authors' pipeline: How many nucleated cells were present was estimated from reference gene primer amplification. Measured with immunoSEQ multiplex PCR; TCRdb has only the in-frame clones, and not every one. That table supplies the V and J calls and clone size; D and trimming were determined from the DNA. The sample includes roughly 250,000 clones, just over 90% of them seen just once. Donors in Cohort 3 counted as recovered after two negative PCRs, clearance, or symptom resolution.

Source material: PBMCs or T cells enriched from blood (not recorded which). This clonotype was sampled from a woman aged 18 to 35 who had recovered from COVID-19. The chain combines TRBV5-1 with TRBJ1-6, with TRBD1 identical over 7 bases. Here the CDR3 DNA reads TGCGCCAGCACCGGGACAGATTCCTATAATTCACCCCTCCACTTT. Protein product: CASTGTDSYNSPLHF.